What follows describes a single T cell receptor beta chain. The antigen is not known. Germline V gives CDR1 SQVTM, CDR2 ANQGSEA. The CDR3 sequence is 11 residues long. Method: immunoSEQ multiplex PCR; TCRdb's copy keeps in-frame clones and lacks some. The table records about 680,000 clones, about 80% of them present only once. This entry comes from a study of shared clonotypes between healthy human individuals. Study-level points and caveats: Incompleteness in sorted-subset sequencing, despite large depth, was shown by rarefaction. Generation probabilities of non-shared clonotypes were lower (relative to those shared by all four donors).

This sequence was found in a woman aged 25 to 39 in good health. The chain joins TRBV29-1 to TRBJ2-5; 7 bases align to TRBD1. The DNA end favors TRBJ2-7, so the J call may be wrong. The specimen was memory CD4+ T cells sorted from blood. Subset of the sample: CD45RA-negative fraction. CDR3 region: CSATGNYEQYF. DNA for the CDR3: TGCAGCGCGACAGGGAATTACGAGCAGTACTTC.